Listed here are 20 T cell receptor beta chains from one sample, sequenced in a study of beta chain features in type 1 diabetes (dated by TCRdb to 2016 to 2019). General findings and caveats noted by the study authors: A moderate but significant shortening of TCRB CDR3 length was observed in type 1 diabetes patients in all four CD4+ subsets.

The method was the immunoSEQ multiplex PCR assay. The High Capacity cDNA Reverse Transcription Kit was used to reverse transcribe all of the isolated RNA, meaning that expressed TCRB transcripts were what got sequenced. TCRdb mirrors the immuneACCESS table, restricted to in-frame sequences. Some clones are absent from its copies; in checked studies, under half trace to an unresolved V gene, and the reason for the others is unknown. The table for this sample lists roughly 260,000 clones; 20% of them were counted only once. The ten largest clonotypes hold 0.025% to 0.035% of the sample. No antigen is known for these receptors. The sample was naive CD4+ T cells from blood. Explained via the paper, the cell subset or site label denotes: true naive CD4+ T cells. These receptors all stem from a woman aged 40 to 50 with type 1 diabetes.

The gene calls are TRBV5-1 and TRBJ1-2; 7 bases map to TRBD1. Germline assignment: CDR1 SGHRS and CDR2 YFSETQ. Trimming at V came to 2 bases and at J to 3 bases, leaving 13 bases not matched to a gene. CDR3 length equals 17 residues. The CDR3 spells CASSLDRDRSFYYGYTF. The CDR3 bases are TGCGCCAGCAGCTTAGACCGGGACAGATCCTTTTACTATGGCTACACCTTC.

This clone turned up a few times. J is TRBJ1-3 and V is TRBV15; D is perhaps TRBD1 (5 bases). In germline, CDR1 is LNHNV, CDR2 YYDKDF (reference sequence). The V and J ends lost 8 bases and 0 bases respectively, with 20 bases between them. This CDR3 has 17 residues. The CDR3 loop reads CATENPTVLRSGNTIYF. Here the CDR3 DNA reads TGTGCCACCGAGAATCCGACAGTTCTTCGCTCTGGAAACACCATATATTTT.

The chain joins TRBV27 to TRBJ2-5, with a possible D match to TRBD1 (7 bases). The CDR3 is 13 residues long. V lost 6 bases and J lost 5, with 13 bases in between. Germline V CDR1 and CDR2: MNHEY, SMNVEV (reference sequence). CDR3 sequence: CASSRGERETQYF. CDR3 bases: TGTGCCAGCAGCAGGGGGGAGCGGGAGACCCAGTACTTC.

This clone came up a few times. The chain uses TRBV7-2 and TRBJ2-5; 9 bases line up with TRBD2. The CDR3 is 14 amino acids. The junction had 3 bases not matched to a gene; V was cut back by 5 bases and J by 2 bases. The germline V gene encodes CDR1 SGHTA and CDR2 FQGNSA. The CDR3 reads CASSPGLAQETQYF. CDR3 DNA: TGTGCCAGCAGCCCCGGACTAGCGCAAGAGACCCAGTACTTC.

This clone was detected only a few times. This sequence joins TRBV29-1 and TRBJ1-2; TRBD1 agrees at 7 bases. Germline V gene data show CDR1 as SQVTM and CDR2 as ANQGSEA. V shed 6 bases, J shed 4 bases, and the junction held 8 bases outside the gene matches. The length of the CDR3 is 13 residues. The CDR3 here is CSVREGGGYGYTF. In nucleotides, the CDR3 is TGCAGCGTCAGGGAAGGGGGCGGCTATGGCTACACCTTC.

The J gene is TRBJ1-2, the V gene TRBV19; a weak D match, TRBD1 (6 bases). The CDR3 extends over 14 amino acids. Trimming took 3 bases from V and 4 from J, leaving 12 bases between them. Germline values: CDR1 LNHDA, CDR2 SQIVND (reference sequence). The CDR3 spells CASSIPGQIYGYTF. The CDR3, as DNA: TGTGCCAGTAGTATCCCCGGACAGATCTATGGCTACACCTTC. The complete variable domain, with remaining parts taken from reference TRBV19 and TRBJ1-2, reads DGGITQSPKYLFRKEGQNVTLSCEQNLNHDAMYWYRQDPGQGLRLIYYSQIVNDFQKGDIAEGYSVSREKKESFPLTVTSAQKNPTAFYLCASSIPGQIYGYTFGSGTRLTVV.

V usage is TRBV28 and J usage is TRBJ2-6, with D unclear. V lost 3 bases, J lost 2 bases, and 8 bases lay in between. This CDR3 comprises 15 residues. Germline CDR1 reads MDHEN; CDR2 reads SYDVKM. The CDR3 DNA reads TGTGCCAGCAGTTTCTCCCCTCCTGGGGCCAACGTCCTGACTTTC. It codes for CASSFSPPGANVLTF.

This clone has only a few counts. The chain couples TRBV6-6 to TRBJ2-3; D possibly corresponds to TRBD1 (5 bases). Trimming took 6 bases from V and 0 from J, leaving 16 bases between them. Germline V lookup: CDR1 MNHNY, CDR2 SVGAGI (reference sequence). The CDR3 runs to 16 residues. The CDR3 region has the DNA TGTGCCAGCAGCGTTACAGGTTTCGCTAGCACAGATACGCAGTATTTT. Residues: CASSVTGFASTDTQYF.

The sample holds a few counts of this clone. This rearrangement joins TRBV6-1 to TRBJ2-7; D perhaps matches TRBD2 (7 bases). The CDR3 runs to 10 residues. V was pared by 11 bases and J by 7 bases, with 12 bases between. Germline V lookup: CDR1 MNHNS, CDR2 SASEGT. CDR3 sequence: CAGGAWEQYF. CDR3 DNA sequence: TGTGCCGGGGGGGCATGGGAGCAGTACTTC.

The rearrangement links TRBV14 to TRBJ1-1; D is undetermined. This CDR3 spans 13 amino acids. V lost 3 bases and J 3 bases, leaving 8 bases between the germline ends. CDR1 SGHDN and CDR2 FVKESK come from the germline V gene. The CDR3 DNA follows: TGTGCCAGCAGCCACGCGAGCGACACTGAAGCTTTCTTT. This gives the protein CASSHASDTEAFF.

The chain carries TRBV30 and TRBJ1-5; TRBD1 aligns across 8 bases. Germline CDR1 reads GTSNPN; CDR2 reads SVGIG (reference sequence). V was pared by 5 bases and J by 7 bases, with 7 bases of the junction left unmatched. The CDR3 loop spans 13 amino acids. The CDR3 here is CAWQTGDGQPQHF. In DNA form, the CDR3 reads TGTGCCTGGCAGACAGGGGACGGGCAGCCCCAGCATTTT.

The V gene is TRBV18, the J gene TRBJ1-1; no definite D call. The CDR3 is 13 residues long. Between the trimmed V and J ends, which lost 10 bases and 1 base, there was a span of 13 bases. Germline assignment: CDR1 KGHSH and CDR2 LQKENI. CDR3 region: CATLQSGNTEAFF. CDR3 coding DNA: TGTGCCACCCTCCAATCAGGGAACACTGAAGCTTTCTTT.

This clone came up a few times. The rearrangement links TRBV20-1 to TRBJ2-7, with D hard to call. CDR3 length: 11 amino acids. CDR1 and CDR2 from the germline V gene are DFQATT and SNEGSKA (reference sequence). For the CDR3, the DNA is TGCAGGGTTAGTGGGCAGAACGAGCAGTACTTC. Amino acid sequence: CRVSGQNEQYF.

A word on this clone: The sample holds other DNA sequences that translate to the same CDR3. The chain joins TRBV30 to TRBJ1-5; TRBD1 might be the D (6 bases). Trimming left V 3 bases short and J 5 bases short, with 11 bases between. Germline V gene data show CDR1 as GTSNPN and CDR2 as SVGIG (reference sequence). This CDR3 comprises 13 residues. DNA of the CDR3: TGTGCCTGGAGCGGGACATCAGATCAGCCCCAGCATTTT. The encoded protein is CAWSGTSDQPQHF.

This clone has only a few counts. This rearrangement joins TRBV2 to TRBJ2-2; 7 bases map to TRBD1. CDR1 and CDR2 from the germline V gene are SNHLY and FYNNEI. The CDR3 is 13 amino acids. V shed 6 bases and J 4 bases; nucleotides not matched to a gene: 2. The CDR3 loop reads CASSDRVTGELFF. CDR3 nucleotides: TGTGCCAGCAGCGACAGGGTCACCGGGGAGCTGTTTTTT.

This chain joins TRBV4-3 and TRBJ2-3; TRBD1 aligns across 8 bases. The length of the CDR3 is 16 residues. V lost 1 base to trimming and J lost 7 bases; unmatched junction nucleotides: 10. In germline, CDR1 is LGHNA, CDR2 YSLEER. The CDR3 loop reads CASSQGWTGRVNTQYF. The DNA of the CDR3 is TGCGCCAGCAGCCAAGGATGGACAGGGAGAGTGAATACGCAGTATTTT.

This clone was counted only a few times. Other nucleotide sequences in the sample specify the same CDR3. The chain carries TRBV9 and TRBJ1-1; D ambiguous. Germline V gene data show CDR1 as SGDLS and CDR2 as YYNGEE. Trimming left V 0 bases short and J 3 bases short, with 6 bases between. The CDR3 contains 13 residues. As DNA, the CDR3 is TGTGCCAGCAGCGTAGGGAGGGACACTGAAGCTTTCTTT. Its translation is CASSVGRDTEAFF.

The chain carries TRBV4-2 and TRBJ2-1; 10 bases align to TRBD2. CDR3 size: 15 residues. The trim removed 4 bases at V and 9 bases at J, leaving 9 bases unmatched. Per the germline V gene, CDR1 is LGHNA and CDR2 is YNFKEQ. DNA of the CDR3: TGTGCCAGCAGCCTCAGACTAGCGGGTTACGGTGAGCAGTTCTTC. It translates to CASSLRLAGYGEQFF.

The rearrangement links TRBV12-5 to TRBJ2-3; D gene ambiguous. CDR3 length: 12 residues. The germline V and J ends were trimmed by 6 bases and 0 bases, with 4 bases remaining between them. Per germline, CDR1 LGHNT and CDR2 FRNRAP. CDR3 protein: CASGASTDTQYF. The CDR3 nucleotides read TGTGCTAGTGGGGCTAGCACAGATACGCAGTATTTT.

In this sample, this clone turned up a few times. The chain joins TRBV9 to TRBJ2-7, with D tentatively TRBD1 (5 bases). The CDR3 is made up of 14 amino acids. Germline V lookup: CDR1 SGDLS, CDR2 YYNGEE. Trimming cost V 4 bases and J 7 bases, with 18 bases left between them. This CDR3 is CASSLGAFTSEQYF. Here the CDR3 DNA reads TGTGCCAGCAGCTTAGGGGCGTTTACCAGTGAGCAGTACTTC.